This T cell receptor beta chain is drawn from a study of shared T cell receptors in the human thymus. This CDR3 is built from 19 residues. Trimming removed 1 base from V and 2 bases from J, with 21 bases in between. Germline V gene sequence: CDR1 SGHTA, CDR2 FQGTGA. Sequenced by immunoSEQ multiplex PCR; TCRdb stores in-frame clones only, minus some. There are hundreds of thousands of clones in the sample; approximately 83% occur only once, and about 0.0098% lies in the top ten. This sample was shared with a second study, whose subject was human thymus T cells. This second report adds: What appeared biased in thymic and blood repertoires was the usage of V and J genes.

V gene TRBV7-3 combines with J gene TRBJ2-1, with D maybe TRBD1 (6 bases). Sample: thymocytes. The TCR was taken from a girl less than two years old with a congenital heart defect. The CDR3 here is CASSLKTRVLQGPYNEQFF. The CDR3 region has the DNA TGTGCCAGCAGCTTAAAGACCCGGGTGCTACAGGGTCCCTACAATGAGCAGTTCTTC.